These 20 T cell receptor beta chains were all obtained from the same sample, sequenced in a study of blood T cell repertoires in COVID-19. The method was immunoSEQ multiplex PCR; TCRdb's version includes in-frame clones alone and lacks a portion of them. Of under 400,000 clones in the sample, about 91% are singletons; the top ten hold 1.5% to 2%. Input material: peripheral blood. The receptor set was obtained from a woman in her 30s with COVID-19, enrolled during active disease.

This chain joins TRBV10-3 and TRBJ1-1; 7 bases are shared with TRBD1. J lost 4 bases, V lost 6 bases, and 11 bases had no gene match. The CDR3 has 15 amino acids. Germline assignment: CDR1 ENHRY and CDR2 SYGVKD. The CDR3 DNA reads as TGTGCCATCAGGGATTTATCAGGGGGAGGCACTGAAGCTTTCTTT. Encoded protein: CAIRDLSGGGTEAFF.

This clone appeared a single time. This chain connects TRBV4-1 to TRBJ1-1; D remains ambiguous. This CDR3 contains 13 residues. Germline values: CDR1 MGHRA, CDR2 YSYEKL. Trimming shortened V by 4 bases and J by 6 bases, and 12 bases separated the two germline ends. Here the CDR3 DNA reads TGCGCCAGCAGCCCGAGGAATATGGCTGAAGCTTTCTTT. This sequence encodes CASSPRNMAEAFF.

This sequence joins TRBV13 and TRBJ1-5; D might be TRBD1 (5 bases). Germline V CDR1 and CDR2: PRHDT, FYEKMQ (reference sequence). There are 13 residues in the CDR3. The V end was cut by 1 base, the J end by 9 bases, with 10 bases between. The CDR3 sequence is CASSLEARGPQHF. CDR3 DNA sequence: TGTGCCAGCAGCTTAGAGGCTAGGGGGCCCCAGCATTTT.

The genes are TRBV9 and TRBJ1-6; no reliable D call. The V and J ends lost 0 bases and 4 bases respectively, with 5 bases between them. Germline-derived CDR1 and CDR2 are SGDLS and YYNGEE. The CDR3 contains 14 residues. CDR3 DNA: TGTGCCAGCAGCGTAGGGCCTTATAATTCACCCCTCCACTTT. Amino acids: CASSVGPYNSPLHF.

This chain joins TRBV5-6 and TRBJ1-1; D is undetermined. The CDR3 covers 12 residues. V shed 0 bases and J shed 7 bases, with 7 bases lying between them. CDR1 SGHDT and CDR2 YYEEEE come from the germline V gene. The CDR3 sequence: CASSLVGDEAFF. CDR3 sequence (DNA): TGTGCCAGCAGCTTGGTCGGGGATGAAGCTTTCTTT.

The gene calls are TRBV28 and TRBJ2-3, with 12 bases matching TRBD2. The CDR3 sequence is 15 residues long. With V trimmed by 10 bases and J by 2 bases, 7 bases remained unmatched. Germline V gene sequence: CDR1 MDHEN, CDR2 SYDVKM. CDR3 nucleotides: TGTGCCACCCTAGCGGGGGGGTACATCACAGATACGCAGTATTTT. Its protein product is CATLAGGYITDTQYF.

This chain uses TRBV19 with TRBJ1-1; D gene uncertain. The germline V gene has CDR1 LNHDA and CDR2 SQIVND (reference sequence). The CDR3 covers 13 residues. V lost 6 bases and J lost 1, with 9 bases in between. CDR3 residues: CASRASGNTEAFF. The DNA of the CDR3 is TGTGCCAGTAGAGCCTCAGGGAACACTGAAGCTTTCTTT.

The chain carries TRBV4-1 and TRBJ2-1; the match to TRBD2 covers 14 bases. After removal of 3 bases from V and 7 bases from J, the junction contained 5 bases not matched to a gene. This CDR3 region has 16 residues. CDR1 and CDR2 (germline): MGHRA, YSYEKL. DNA of the CDR3: TGCGCCAGCAGCCACGGGACTAGCGGGGGCGTTAATGAGCAGTTCTTC. Protein sequence: CASSHGTSGGVNEQFF.

The chain has TRBV2 and TRBJ1-6; a possible D gene is TRBD1 (5 bases). Trimming took off 8 bases at V and 7 bases at J, with 9 bases between the two ends. The germline V gene has CDR1 SNHLY and CDR2 FYNNEI. CDR3 size: 12 residues. The DNA of the CDR3 is TGTGCCAGCCAGGGCGAAAATTCACCCCTCCACTTT. Protein sequence: CASQGENSPLHF.

Only a few counts were recorded for this clone. The chain uses TRBV20-1 and TRBJ1-2; TRBD1 aligns across 7 bases. Germline V CDR1 and CDR2: DFQATT, SNEGSKA (reference sequence). The CDR3 contains 15 residues. V trimming: 3 bases; J trimming: 3 bases; junction bases outside the gene matches: 10. This chain's CDR3 is CSASGTTGVDYGYTF. The DNA of the CDR3 is TGCAGTGCTAGTGGTACCACAGGGGTAGACTATGGCTACACCTTC.

Details on this clone: A read error may produce the germline difference seen at one junction end. V gene TRBV18 combines with J gene TRBJ2-5; 7 nucleotides line up with TRBD1. The CDR3 is 12 amino acids. From germline, CDR1 is KGHSH and CDR2 LQKENI. As DNA, the CDR3 is TGTGCCAGCTCGCCACAGGGGGAGACCCAGTACTTC. This codes for CASSPQGETQYF. The entire variable domain, with the rest obtained from reference TRBV18 and TRBJ2-5, is as follows: NAGVMQNPRHLVRRRGQEARLRCSPMKGHSHVYWYRQLPEEGLKFMVYLQKENIIDESGMPKERFSAEFPKEGPSILRIQQVVRGDSAAYFCASSPQGETQYFGPGTRLLVL.

CDR3 residues: CAGRQGATGELFF. CDR3 in DNA: TGTGCCGGGCGACAGGGTGCAACCGGGGAGCTGTTTTTT. J is TRBJ2-2 and V is TRBV19; 7 nucleotides line up with TRBD1. The CDR3 has 13 residues. CDR1 is LNHDA and CDR2 is SQIVND in the germline V gene (reference sequence). The ends lost 11 bases at V and 5 bases at J; junction bases unmatched: 8.

This chain connects TRBV13 to TRBJ1-1; D unclear. The CDR3 has 16 residues. Germline V lookup: CDR1 PRHDT, CDR2 FYEKMQ (reference sequence). V was shortened by 5 bases and J by 6 bases, with 22 bases between the two germline ends. The CDR3 here is CASSAPVGSWEAEAFF. CDR3 sequence (DNA): TGTGCCAGCAGCGCCCCGGTCGGTTCCTGGGAGGCTGAAGCTTTCTTT.

The rearrangement uses TRBV7-2 and TRBJ1-2; D not certain. The CDR3 is made up of 14 amino acids. From germline, CDR1 is SGHTA and CDR2 FQGNSA. Trimming cost V 1 base and J 2 bases, with 8 bases left between them. The CDR3 is CASSLEWANYGYTF. CDR3 bases: TGTGCCAGCAGCTTAGAATGGGCCAACTATGGCTACACCTTC.

This clone was found a few times. J is TRBJ1-3 and V is TRBV7-9; maybe TRBD1 (5 bases). Trimming left V 1 base short and J 2 bases short, with 6 bases between. CDR1 and CDR2 from the germline V gene are SEHNR and FQNEAQ (reference sequence). This CDR3 is 14 amino acids long. CDR3: CASSLDRPGNTIYF. CDR3 nucleotides: TGTGCCAGCAGCTTAGACAGGCCTGGAAACACCATATATTTT.

The chain couples TRBV10-2 to TRBJ2-7; 7 nucleotides align to TRBD2. The V and J ends lost 0 bases and 1 base, in that order; junction bases with no gene match: 3. The CDR3 contains 15 residues. Germline V CDR1 and CDR2: WSHSY, SAAADI. CDR3 protein: CASSESAGVSYEQYF. The CDR3 DNA reads as TGCGCCAGCAGTGAGTCTGCGGGGGTATCCTACGAGCAGTACTTC.

The chain combines TRBV6-5 with TRBJ1-6, with D hard to call. V was trimmed by 8 bases and J by 4 bases, leaving 9 bases between them. The germline gives CDR1 MNHEY, CDR2 SVGAGI. The CDR3 consists of 13 residues. CDR3 coding DNA: TGTGCCAGCTCCTCTCTTTATAATTCACCCCTCCACTTT. This sequence encodes CASSSLYNSPLHF.

The gene calls are TRBV5-1 and TRBJ1-6; D remains ambiguous. This CDR3 spans 13 amino acids. Deletions cut 4 bases from V and 14 bases from J, with 16 bases between. Germline CDR1 reads SGHRS; CDR2 reads YFSETQ. The CDR3 sequence is CASSPGDASTLHF. The CDR3 coding sequence is TGCGCCAGCAGCCCCGGGGATGCATCGACCCTCCACTTT.

The chain recombines TRBV2 with TRBJ1-4; D uncertain. Trimming shortened V by 0 bases and J by 0 bases, and 14 bases separated the two germline ends. Germline V lookup: CDR1 SNHLY, CDR2 FYNNEI. The CDR3 covers 18 residues. This CDR3 reads CASSEALRREPTNEKLFF. The CDR3, as DNA: TGTGCCAGCAGTGAAGCGCTTCGGAGGGAACCAACTAATGAAAAACTGTTTTTT.

This clone was seen only once. The chain uses TRBV2 and TRBJ1-2; the D is unclear. The CDR3 is made up of 14 amino acids. CDR1 is SNHLY and CDR2 is FYNNEI in the germline V gene. Trimming took 7 bases from V and 1 from J, leaving 13 bases between them. In DNA, the CDR3 is TGTGCCAGCATCCGGGTATCCAGTAACTATGGCTACACCTTC. Amino acid sequence: CASIRVSSNYGYTF.